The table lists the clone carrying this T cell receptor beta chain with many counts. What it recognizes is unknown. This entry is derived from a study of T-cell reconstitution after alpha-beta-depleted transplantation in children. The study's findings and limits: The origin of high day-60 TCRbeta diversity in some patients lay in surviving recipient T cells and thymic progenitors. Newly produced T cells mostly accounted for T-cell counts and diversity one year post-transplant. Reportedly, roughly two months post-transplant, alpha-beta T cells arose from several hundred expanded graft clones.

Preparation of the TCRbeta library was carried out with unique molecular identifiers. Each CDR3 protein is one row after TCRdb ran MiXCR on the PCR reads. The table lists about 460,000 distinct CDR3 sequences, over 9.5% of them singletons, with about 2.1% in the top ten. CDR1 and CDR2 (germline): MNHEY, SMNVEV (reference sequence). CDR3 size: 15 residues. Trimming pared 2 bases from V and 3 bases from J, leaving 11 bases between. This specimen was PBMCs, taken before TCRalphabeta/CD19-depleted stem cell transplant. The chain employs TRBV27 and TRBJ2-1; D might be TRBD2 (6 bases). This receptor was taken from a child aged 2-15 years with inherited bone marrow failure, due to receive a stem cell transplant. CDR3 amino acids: CASSLRLGDYNEQFF. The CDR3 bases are TGTGCCAGCAGTTTAAGACTAGGGGACTACAATGAGCAGTTCTTC.